A selection of T cell receptor beta chains follows, all from one sample in a study of CD8+CD57+ T cells in acquired aplastic anemia. TCRdb redid the calling of the reads with MiXCR, one entry per CDR3 protein. In the table there are about 130,000 distinct CDR3 sequences, around 50% of which are singletons. Input material: sorted CD4+, CD8+, or CD8+CD57+ T cells (not recorded which) from PBMCs. Receptor source: a human donor in good health, serving as a control. The CDR3 runs from the conserved cysteine through the conserved F or W. A D gene is named only where the DNA matches it firmly. Some rows mark clone size as missing; the rest say once, few, many or name a class of expanded clone.

>TRBV10-1|TRBD1|many|TRBJ1-3
CASSEGTGGAFGGNTIYF
TGCGCCAGCAGTGAGGGGACAGGGGGCGCATTCGGTGGAAACACCATATATTTT
>TRBV12-5|TRBD2|many|TRBJ2-1
CASGGKRGVYNEQFF
TGTGCTAGTGGTGGAAAGCGGGGGGTCTACAATGAGCAGTTCTTC
>TRBV9|.|.|TRBJ1-1
CASSETRSDNTEAFF
TGTGCCAGCAGTGAGACCCGGTCGGATAACACTGAAGCTTTCTTT
>TRBV2|.|.|TRBJ2-3
CASSLNGPDTQYF
TGTGCCAGCAGCTTGAACGGTCCGGATACGCAGTATTTT
>TRBV7-8|.|many|TRBJ2-7
CASSLAGVPYEQYF
TGTGCCAGCAGCTTGGCCGGGGTTCCGTACGAGCAGTACTTC
>TRBV7-9|.|many|TRBJ2-7
CASSSQGGLVYEQYF
TGTGCCAGCAGCTCACAGGGTGGGCTAGTATACGAGCAGTACTTC
>TRBV6-5|.|many|TRBJ1-1
CASSYTWGQRNTEAFF
TGTGCCAGCAGTTACACCTGGGGGCAGAGGAACACTGAAGCTTTCTTT
>TRBV7-9|.|.|TRBJ2-7
CASSVVGYEQYF
TGTGCCAGCAGCGTCGTAGGTTACGAGCAGTACTTC
>TRBV24-1|.|.|TRBJ1-1
CATSDTGLGTEAFF
TGTGCCACCAGTGATACAGGGCTGGGGACTGAAGCTTTCTTT
>TRBV4-2|TRBD1|many|TRBJ1-2
CASSLGQGAGYTF
TGTGCCAGCAGCCTAGGACAGGGGGCTGGCTACACCTTC
>TRBV24-1|.|.|TRBJ2-1
CATSGFPYNEQFF
TGTGCCACCAGCGGCTTCCCCTACAATGAGCAGTTCTTC
>TRBV28|.|.|TRBJ1-6
CASSFGTDNNSPLRF
TGTGCCAGCAGTTTCGGGACGGACAATAATTCACCCCTCCGCTTT
>TRBV24-1|.|.|TRBJ2-3
CATSGGLRADTQYF
TGTGCCACCAGTGGGGGACTCCGGGCAGATACGCAGTATTTT
>TRBV12-5|.|.|TRBJ2-7
CASGLVAGARSYEQYF
TGTGCTAGTGGTTTGGTGGCAGGGGCACGGTCCTACGAGCAGTACTTC
>TRBV10-3|.|.|TRBJ2-5
CAICPGRGETQYF
TGTGCCATCTGTCCCGGGAGAGGGGAGACCCAGTACTTC
>TRBV7-2|.|many|TRBJ2-2
CASSPQGSGELFF
TGTGCCAGCAGCCCTCAGGGTTCCGGGGAGCTGTTTTTT
>TRBV7-2|.|many|TRBJ2-1
CASSPGLYEQFF
TGTGCCAGCAGCCCTGGACTGTATGAGCAGTTCTTC
>TRBV19|TRBD1|many|TRBJ1-1
CASSLQGAAEAFF
TGTGCCAGTAGTTTACAGGGGGCCGCTGAAGCTTTCTTT
>TRBV29-1|.|medium-sized|TRBJ2-3
CSVDSQPGDTQYF
TGCAGCGTTGATAGTCAGCCCGGGGATACGCAGTATTTT
>TRBV27|TRBD1|many|TRBJ2-1
CASSFRTGLINEQFF
TGTGCCAGCAGTTTCAGGACAGGGCTTATTAATGAGCAGTTCTTC
>TRBV20-1|TRBD2|many|TRBJ2-7
CSALAGGPVEQYF
TGCAGTGCCCTAGCGGGGGGGCCTGTGGAGCAGTACTTC
>TRBV11-2|TRBD1|many|TRBJ1-6
CASSLGLRGSYNSPLHF
TGTGCCAGCAGCTTAGGTCTCAGGGGGTCCTATAATTCACCCCTCCACTTT
>TRBV29-1|.|.|TRBJ1-2
CSAGVNYGYTF
TGCAGCGCAGGGGTTAACTATGGCTACACCTTC
>TRBV12-3/TRBV12-4|.|.|TRBJ1-2
CASSPGGRGGGYTF
TGTGCCAGCAGTCCGGGGGGCAGGGGAGGTGGCTACACCTTC
>TRBV15|.|.|TRBJ1-5
CATSRDRASNQPQHF
TGTGCCACCAGCAGAGATAGAGCAAGTAATCAGCCCCAGCATTTT
>TRBV10-3|.|.|TRBJ2-1
CAISQTRSHEQFF
TGTGCCATCAGTCAGACTAGGTCCCATGAGCAGTTCTTC
>TRBV20-1|.|.|TRBJ2-7
CSARVGRPYDQYF
TGCAGTGCTAGAGTCGGAAGGCCCTACGACCAGTACTTC